The 3 T cell receptor beta chains given below trace back to one sample, sequenced in a study of T cell responses to AZD1222 COVID-19 vaccine. This table comes from immunoSEQ multiplex PCR, and its TCRdb copy is limited to in-frame clones, with some not included. Here the sample spans around 91,000 clones, nearly 90% being singletons. The sample was peripheral blood, taken on day 0 of AZD1222 vaccination. These receptor sequences come from an adult in good health.

V gene TRBV4-3 combines with J gene TRBJ1-2; the D is unclear. Germline V gene sequence: CDR1 LGHNA, CDR2 YSLEER. The CDR3 sequence is 15 residues long. Trimming pared 0 bases from V and 12 bases from J, leaving 20 bases between. The CDR3 is CASSQEYPDRGVDTF. The DNA of the CDR3 is TGCGCCAGCAGCCAAGAGTATCCGGACCGCGGCGTCGACACCTTC.

The V gene is TRBV4-1, the J gene TRBJ1-5; D may be TRBD1 (6 bases). The V end lost 1 base, the J end lost 6 bases, and 16 bases lay between the germline ends. In germline, CDR1 is MGHRA, CDR2 YSYEKL. The CDR3 sequence is 16 residues long. This CDR3 is CASSQALQGRGQPQHF. The CDR3 DNA sequence: TGCGCCAGCAGCCAAGCGCTCCAGGGCAGGGGTCAGCCCCAGCATTTT.

V gene TRBV5-4 combines with J gene TRBJ2-3, with 9 bases that match TRBD2. Germline CDR1 reads SGHNT; CDR2 reads YYREEE (reference sequence). V trimming: 3 bases; J trimming: 5 bases; junction bases outside the gene matches: 10. CDR3 length equals 16 residues. CDR3 nucleotides: TGTGCCAGCAGCTCTCTAGCGGGGAGGATGGAAGATACGCAGTATTTT. Amino acids: CASSSLAGRMEDTQYF.